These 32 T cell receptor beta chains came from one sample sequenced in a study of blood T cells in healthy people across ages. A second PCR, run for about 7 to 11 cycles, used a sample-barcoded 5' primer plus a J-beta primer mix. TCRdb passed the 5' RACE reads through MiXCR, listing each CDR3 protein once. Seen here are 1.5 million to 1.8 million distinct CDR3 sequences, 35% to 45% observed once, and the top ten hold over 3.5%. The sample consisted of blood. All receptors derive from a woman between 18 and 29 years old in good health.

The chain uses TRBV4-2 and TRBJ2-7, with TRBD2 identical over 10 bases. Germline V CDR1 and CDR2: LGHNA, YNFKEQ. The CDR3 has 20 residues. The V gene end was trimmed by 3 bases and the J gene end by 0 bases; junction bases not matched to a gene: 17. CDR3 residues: CASSQRGPSGRTYSSYEQYF. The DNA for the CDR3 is TGTGCCAGCAGCCAGAGGGGGCCTAGCGGGAGAACCTATAGCTCCTACGAGCAGTACTTC.

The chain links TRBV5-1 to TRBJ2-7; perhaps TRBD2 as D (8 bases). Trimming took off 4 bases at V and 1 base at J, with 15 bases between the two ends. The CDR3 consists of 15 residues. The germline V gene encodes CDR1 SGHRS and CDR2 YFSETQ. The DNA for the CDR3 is TGCGCCAGCAGCCGGGGGGGACAGAAATCCTACGAGCAGTACTTC. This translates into CASSRGGQKSYEQYF.

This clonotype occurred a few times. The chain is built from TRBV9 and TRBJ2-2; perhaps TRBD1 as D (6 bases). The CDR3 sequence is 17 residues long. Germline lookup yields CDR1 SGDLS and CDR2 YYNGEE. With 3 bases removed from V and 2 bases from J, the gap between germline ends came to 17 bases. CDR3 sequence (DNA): TGTGCCAGCAGCGGAATGAAACAGGGTCTCAACACCGGGGAGCTGTTTTTT. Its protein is CASSGMKQGLNTGELFF.

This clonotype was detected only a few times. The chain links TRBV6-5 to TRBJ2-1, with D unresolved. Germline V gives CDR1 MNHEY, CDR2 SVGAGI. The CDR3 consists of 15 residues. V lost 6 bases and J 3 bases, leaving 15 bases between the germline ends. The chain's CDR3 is CASSPKAPGYNEQFF. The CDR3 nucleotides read TGTGCCAGCAGCCCTAAAGCCCCTGGCTACAATGAGCAGTTCTTC.

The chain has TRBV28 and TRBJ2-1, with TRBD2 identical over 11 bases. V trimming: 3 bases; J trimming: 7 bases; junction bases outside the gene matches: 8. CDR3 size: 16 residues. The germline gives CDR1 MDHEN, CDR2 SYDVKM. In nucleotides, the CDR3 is TGTGCCAGCAGTTTTGGCCTAGCGGGAGGTGGGAATGAGCAGTTCTTC. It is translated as CASSFGLAGGGNEQFF.

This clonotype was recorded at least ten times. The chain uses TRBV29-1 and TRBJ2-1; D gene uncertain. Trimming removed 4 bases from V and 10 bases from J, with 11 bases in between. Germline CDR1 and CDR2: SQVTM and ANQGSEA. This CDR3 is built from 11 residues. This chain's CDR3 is CSVAPAREQFF. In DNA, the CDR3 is TGCAGCGTTGCCCCAGCGAGGGAGCAGTTCTTC.

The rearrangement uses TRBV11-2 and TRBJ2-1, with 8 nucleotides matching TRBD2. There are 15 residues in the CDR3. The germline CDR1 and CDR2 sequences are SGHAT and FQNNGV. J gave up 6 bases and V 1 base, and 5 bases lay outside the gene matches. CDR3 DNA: TGTGCCAGCAGCTTAGCCGGACTAGCCCTCAATGAGCAGTTCTTC. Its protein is CASSLAGLALNEQFF.

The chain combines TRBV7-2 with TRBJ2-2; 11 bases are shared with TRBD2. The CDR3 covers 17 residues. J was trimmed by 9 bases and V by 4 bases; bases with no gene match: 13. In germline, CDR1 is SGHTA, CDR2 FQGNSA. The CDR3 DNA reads TGTGCCAGCAGCTCGAGACTGGGACTAGCGGTTACCAGGGAGCTGTTTTTT. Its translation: CASSSRLGLAVTRELFF. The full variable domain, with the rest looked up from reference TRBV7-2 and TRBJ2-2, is GAGVSQSPSNKVTEKGKDVELRCDPISGHTALYWYRQSLGQGLEFLIYFQGNSAPDKSGLPSDRFSAERTGGSVSTLTIQRTQQEDSAVYLCASSSRLGLAVTRELFFGEGSRLTVL.

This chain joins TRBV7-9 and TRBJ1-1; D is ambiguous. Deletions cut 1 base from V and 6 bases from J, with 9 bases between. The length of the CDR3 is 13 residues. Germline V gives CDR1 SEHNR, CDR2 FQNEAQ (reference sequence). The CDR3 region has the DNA TGTGCCAGCAGCTTAGTAGGAGGAGCTGAAGCTTTCTTT. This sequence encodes CASSLVGGAEAFF.

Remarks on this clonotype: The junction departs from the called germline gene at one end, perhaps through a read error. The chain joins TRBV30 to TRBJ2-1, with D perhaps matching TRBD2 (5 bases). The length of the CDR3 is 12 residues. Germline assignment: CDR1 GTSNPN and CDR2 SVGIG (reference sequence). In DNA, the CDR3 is TGTGCCGGGAGTAAGCTAGAGGATGAGCAGTTCTTC. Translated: CAGSKLEDEQFF.

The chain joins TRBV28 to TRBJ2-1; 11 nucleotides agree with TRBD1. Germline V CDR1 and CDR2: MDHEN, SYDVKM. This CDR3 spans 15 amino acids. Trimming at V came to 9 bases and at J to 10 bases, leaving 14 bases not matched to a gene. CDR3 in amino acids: CASTSGTGGFYEQFF. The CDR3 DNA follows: TGTGCCAGTACGTCCGGGACAGGGGGTTTCTACGAGCAGTTCTTC.

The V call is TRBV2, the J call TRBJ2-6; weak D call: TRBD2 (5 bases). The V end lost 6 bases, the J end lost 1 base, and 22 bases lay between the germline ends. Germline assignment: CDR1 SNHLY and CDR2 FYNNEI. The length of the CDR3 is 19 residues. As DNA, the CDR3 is TGTGCCAGCAGGGGGAGAAGGGCAAGAGATCGGTCTGGGGCCAACGTCCTGACTTTC. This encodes CASRGRRARDRSGANVLTF. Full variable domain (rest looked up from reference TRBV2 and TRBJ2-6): EPEVTQTPSHQVTQMGQEVILRCVPISNHLYFYWYRQILGQKVEFLVSFYNNEISEKSEIFDDQFSVERPDGSNFTLKIRSTKLEDSAMYFCASRGRRARDRSGANVLTFGAGSRLTVL.

CDR3 nucleotide sequence: TGTGCCATCAGTGGGGAGACAACGTGGGAGACCCAGTACTTC. Its protein product is CAISGETTWETQYF. The V and J genes are TRBV10-3 and TRBJ2-5, with D perhaps matching TRBD2 (5 bases). V gave up 4 bases and J gave up 5 bases, with 14 bases separating them. Germline V gene data show CDR1 as ENHRY and CDR2 as SYGVKD. The CDR3 is 14 amino acids.

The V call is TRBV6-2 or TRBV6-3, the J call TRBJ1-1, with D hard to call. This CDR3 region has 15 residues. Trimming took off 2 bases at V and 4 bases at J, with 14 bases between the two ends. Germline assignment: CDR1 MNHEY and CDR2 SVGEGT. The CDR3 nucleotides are TGTGCCAGCAGTTACCCGGTGGACCGAATCACTGAAGCTTTCTTT. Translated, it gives CASSYPVDRITEAFF.

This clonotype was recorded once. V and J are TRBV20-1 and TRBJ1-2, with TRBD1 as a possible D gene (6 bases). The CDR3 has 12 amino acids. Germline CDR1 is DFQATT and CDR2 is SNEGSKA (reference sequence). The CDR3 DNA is TGCAGGGCAAGCAGGGGTTTAGGAGGCTACACCTTC. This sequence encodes CRASRGLGGYTF.

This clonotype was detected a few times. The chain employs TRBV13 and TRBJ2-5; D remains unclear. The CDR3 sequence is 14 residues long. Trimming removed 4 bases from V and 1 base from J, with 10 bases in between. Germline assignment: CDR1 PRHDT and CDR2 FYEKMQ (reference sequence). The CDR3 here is CASSSPYSQETQYF. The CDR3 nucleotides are TGTGCCAGCAGCTCCCCGTATAGCCAAGAGACCCAGTACTTC.

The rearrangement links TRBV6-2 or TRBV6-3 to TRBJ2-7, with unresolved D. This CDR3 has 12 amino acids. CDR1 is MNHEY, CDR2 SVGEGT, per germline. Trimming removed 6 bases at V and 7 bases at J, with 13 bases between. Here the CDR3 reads CASRARLREQYF. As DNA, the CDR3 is TGTGCCAGCAGGGCTAGATTGAGGGAGCAGTACTTC.

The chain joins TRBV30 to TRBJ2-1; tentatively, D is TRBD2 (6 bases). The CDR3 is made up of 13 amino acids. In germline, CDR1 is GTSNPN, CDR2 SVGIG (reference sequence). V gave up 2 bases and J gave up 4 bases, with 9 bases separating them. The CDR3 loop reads CAWSRDLYNEQFF. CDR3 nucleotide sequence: TGTGCCTGGAGTAGGGACTTGTACAATGAGCAGTTCTTC.

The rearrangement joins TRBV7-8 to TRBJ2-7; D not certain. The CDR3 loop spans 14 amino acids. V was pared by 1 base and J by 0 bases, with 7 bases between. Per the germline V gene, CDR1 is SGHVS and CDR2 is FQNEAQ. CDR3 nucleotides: TGTGCCAGCAGCTTAGTACCGGCCTCCTACGAGCAGTACTTC. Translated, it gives CASSLVPASYEQYF.

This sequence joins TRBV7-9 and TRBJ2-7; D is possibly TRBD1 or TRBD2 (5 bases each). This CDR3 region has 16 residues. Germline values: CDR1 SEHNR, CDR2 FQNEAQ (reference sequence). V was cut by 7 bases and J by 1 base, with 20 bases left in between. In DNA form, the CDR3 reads TGTGCCAGCACCACTACCAGGGAGCTGGCGTCCTACGAGCAGTACTTC. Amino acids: CASTTTRELASYEQYF.

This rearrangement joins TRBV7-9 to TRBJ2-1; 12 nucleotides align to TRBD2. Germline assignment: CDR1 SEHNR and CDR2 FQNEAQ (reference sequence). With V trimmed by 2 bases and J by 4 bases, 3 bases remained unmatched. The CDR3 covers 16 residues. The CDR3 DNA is TGTGCCAGCAGCTTACCACTAGCGGGAGGTTACAATGAGCAGTTCTTC. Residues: CASSLPLAGGYNEQFF.

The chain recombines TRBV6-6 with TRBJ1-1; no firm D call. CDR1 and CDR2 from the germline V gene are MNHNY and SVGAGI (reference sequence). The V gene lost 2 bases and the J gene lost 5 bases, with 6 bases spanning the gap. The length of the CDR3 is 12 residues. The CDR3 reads CASSYDHTEAFF. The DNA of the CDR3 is TGTGCCAGCAGTTACGACCATACTGAAGCTTTCTTT.

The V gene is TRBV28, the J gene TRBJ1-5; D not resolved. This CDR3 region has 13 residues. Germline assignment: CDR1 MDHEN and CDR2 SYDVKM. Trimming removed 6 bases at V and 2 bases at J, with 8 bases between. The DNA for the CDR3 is TGTGCCAGCAGGATTGGGGGCAATCAGCCCCAGCATTTT. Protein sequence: CASRIGGNQPQHF.

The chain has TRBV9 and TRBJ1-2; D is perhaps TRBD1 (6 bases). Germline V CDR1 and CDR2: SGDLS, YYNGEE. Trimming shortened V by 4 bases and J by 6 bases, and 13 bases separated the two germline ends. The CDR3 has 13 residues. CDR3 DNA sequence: TGTGCCAGCAGCACAGGGTTTCCAAATGGCTACACCTTC. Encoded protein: CASSTGFPNGYTF.

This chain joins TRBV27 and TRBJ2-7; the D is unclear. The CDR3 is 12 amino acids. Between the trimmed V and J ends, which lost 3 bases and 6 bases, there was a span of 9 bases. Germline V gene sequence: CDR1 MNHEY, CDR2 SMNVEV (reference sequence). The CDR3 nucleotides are TGTGCCAGCAGTTTTTTGTTTGGCGAGCAGTACTTC. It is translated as CASSFLFGEQYF.

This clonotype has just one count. In nucleotides, the CDR3 is TGTGCCAGCACCAGGAGGGCTTCGGGGAACTACAATGAGCAGTACTTC. Translation: CASTRRASGNYNEQYF. The V gene is TRBV14, the J gene TRBJ2-1; TRBD2 might be the D (6 bases). The DNA end favors TRBJ2-7, so the J call may be wrong. CDR1 SGHDN and CDR2 FVKESK come from the germline V gene. CDR3 length equals 16 residues.

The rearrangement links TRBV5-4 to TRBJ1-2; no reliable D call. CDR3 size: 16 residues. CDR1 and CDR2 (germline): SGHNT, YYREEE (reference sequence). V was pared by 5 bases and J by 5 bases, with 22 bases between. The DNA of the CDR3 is TGTGCCAGCAGGTCCGACCTGGCCCCCAGAGGGTATGGCTACACCTTC. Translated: CASRSDLAPRGYGYTF.

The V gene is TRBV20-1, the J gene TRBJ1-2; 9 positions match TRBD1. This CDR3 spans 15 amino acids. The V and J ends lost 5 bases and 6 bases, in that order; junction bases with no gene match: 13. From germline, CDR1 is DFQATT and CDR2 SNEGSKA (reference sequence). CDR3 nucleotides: TGCAGTGCTGAAGGGGGACAGGGAAGAAGTGATGGCTACACCTTC. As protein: CSAEGGQGRSDGYTF.

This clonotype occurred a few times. CDR3 bases: TGTGCCAGCAGCCAGGTTGACAGGGCAAATGAGCAGTTCTTC. Encoded protein: CASSQVDRANEQFF. V gene TRBV3-1 combines with J gene TRBJ2-1; TRBD1 aligns across 7 bases. Germline-derived CDR1 and CDR2 are LGHDT and YNNKEL (reference sequence). This CDR3 is 14 amino acids long. J gave up 7 bases and V 3 bases, and 6 bases lay outside the gene matches.

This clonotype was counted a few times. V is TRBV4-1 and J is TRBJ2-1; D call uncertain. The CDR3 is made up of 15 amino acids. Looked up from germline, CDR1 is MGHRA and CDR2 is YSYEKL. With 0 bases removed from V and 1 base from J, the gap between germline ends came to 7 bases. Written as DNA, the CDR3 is TGCGCCAGCAGCCAAGAGACCCGTTCCTACAATGAGCAGTTCTTC. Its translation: CASSQETRSYNEQFF.

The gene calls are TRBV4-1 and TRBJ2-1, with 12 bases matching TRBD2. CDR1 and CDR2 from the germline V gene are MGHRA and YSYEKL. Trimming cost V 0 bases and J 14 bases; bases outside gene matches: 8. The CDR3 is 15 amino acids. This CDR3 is CASSQDAASGRVKFF. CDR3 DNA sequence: TGCGCCAGCAGCCAAGATGCAGCTAGCGGGAGGGTAAAGTTCTTC.

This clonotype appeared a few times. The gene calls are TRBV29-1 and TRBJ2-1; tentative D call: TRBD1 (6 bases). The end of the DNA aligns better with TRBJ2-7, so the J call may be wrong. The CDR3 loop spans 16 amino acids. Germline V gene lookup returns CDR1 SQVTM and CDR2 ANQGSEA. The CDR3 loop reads CSVEQAGASSYNEQYF. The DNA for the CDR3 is TGCAGCGTCGAACAGGCAGGGGCAAGCTCCTACAATGAGCAGTACTTC.